This TCR beta chain was sequenced for a study of T cell repertoires in cytomegalovirus infection. Overall study context: In public TCR beta signatures, there were indications of both CMV infection and matching HLA type.

TCRdb reprocessed the reads with MiXCR, giving one entry per CDR3 protein. Of about 600,000 distinct CDR3 sequences detected, approximately 24% appear once; the ten largest clones hold less than 9.5%. The length of the CDR3 is 12 residues. V lost 6 bases and J lost 4, with 13 bases in between. Germline values: CDR1 SQVTM, CDR2 ANQGSEA. The gene calls are TRBV29-1 and TRBJ2-7, with a weak D call TRBD1 (6 bases). This sequence was found in a human donor in good health (CMV status not recorded). Some clones in this sample may be carry-over from other donors' samples. Sequencing was carried out using CD8+ T cells from PBMCs. The CDR3 DNA follows: TGCAGCGTACAACTACAGGGATACGAGCAGTACTTC. It specifies CSVQLQGYEQYF.